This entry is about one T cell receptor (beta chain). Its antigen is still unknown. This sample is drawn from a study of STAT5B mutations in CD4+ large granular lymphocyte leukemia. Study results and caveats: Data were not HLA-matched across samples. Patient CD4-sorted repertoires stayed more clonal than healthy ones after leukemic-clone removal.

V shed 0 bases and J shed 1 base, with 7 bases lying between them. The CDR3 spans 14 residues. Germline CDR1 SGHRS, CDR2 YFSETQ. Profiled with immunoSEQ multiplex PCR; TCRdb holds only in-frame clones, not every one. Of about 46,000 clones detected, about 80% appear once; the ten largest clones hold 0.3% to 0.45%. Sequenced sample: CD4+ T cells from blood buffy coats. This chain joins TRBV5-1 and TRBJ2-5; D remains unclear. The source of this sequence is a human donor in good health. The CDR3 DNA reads TGCGCCAGCAGCTTGGAAGGCGGCCAAGAGACCCAGTACTTC. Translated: CASSLEGGQETQYF.